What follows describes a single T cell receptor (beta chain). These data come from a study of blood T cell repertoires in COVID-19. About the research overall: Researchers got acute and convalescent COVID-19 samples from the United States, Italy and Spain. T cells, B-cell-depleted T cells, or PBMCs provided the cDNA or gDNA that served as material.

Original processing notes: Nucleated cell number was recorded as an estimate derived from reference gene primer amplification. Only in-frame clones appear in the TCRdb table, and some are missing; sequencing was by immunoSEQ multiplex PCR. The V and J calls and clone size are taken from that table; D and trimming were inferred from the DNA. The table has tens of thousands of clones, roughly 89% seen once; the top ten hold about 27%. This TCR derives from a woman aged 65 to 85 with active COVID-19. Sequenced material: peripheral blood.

For the CDR3, the DNA is TGTGCCAGCAGCCCCCAAACAGGGGGCCAGCCCCAGCATTTT. As protein: CASSPQTGGQPQHF. The rearrangement links TRBV7-2 to TRBJ1-5; 9 nucleotides match TRBD1. The CDR3 has 14 amino acids. Germline CDR1 reads SGHTA; CDR2 reads FQGNSA. V lost 5 bases to trimming and J lost 7 bases; unmatched junction nucleotides: 6.